This TCR beta chain was found in a study of cytomegalovirus exposure and HLA in healthy donors (dated by TCRdb to 2015 to 2018). About the investigation overall: An earlier analysis of about 560 of the donors reported approximately 280 Gb of sequence data and 100 million to 120 million unique TCR beta sequences obtained from about 200 million T cells. About 280 gigabases of sequencing data and roughly 90 million unique TCR sequences were included in an early release covering several hundred HLA-typed donors. Of the 300 to 500 genotyped donors, over 80% were placed in the genetic ancestry cluster associated with self-reported Caucasian donors. The study aimed to test whether cataloging public T cell receptors could reveal signatures of past pathogen exposure. The study profiled the T cell repertoires of around 700 subjects by immunosequencing and related them to cytomegalovirus serostatus. Besides the first cohort of about 730 subjects, a separate validation cohort made up of about 120 different subjects was used. To predict cytomegalovirus infection status, the study combined high-throughput TCR immunosequencing, statistical association of individual TCRs with disease status, and machine learning. A later analysis re-examined previously published TCR beta repertoires from just over 650 donors and added high-resolution HLA genotyping to investigate patterns of TCR occurrence. In the later analysis, no new phenotypic data were used to find candidate immune exposures; instead, reliance was placed on TCR beta sequences and their occurrence across donors. In an earlier analysis of a few hundred of the donors, high-throughput TCR beta sequencing was used to judge whether each TCR beta V gene segment behaved as functional or pseudogenic. Donor age, sex, ethnicity and CMV serostatus were collected together with the repertoire data. A later genetic analysis used genome-wide SNP genotypes for about 65% of the roughly 700 donors, treating that subset as a discovery cohort. All discovery cohort repertoires had been generated using a single sequencing platform. Class I and class II HLA loci were covered by the typing at four-digit resolution. The number of donors typed differed by locus, with about 629-630 for A, B, C, DRB1 and DQB1, 522 for DQA1, under 610 for DPA1, and around 460 for DPB1. Roughly 5 DR-DQ haplotypes were treated as single units for association and clustering because of strong linkage in the cohort. Across approximately 400 genotyped donors of the cohort, an average of roughly 250,000 unique TCR beta nucleotide sequences per donor were sequenced, and roughly 17% of those sequences were non-productive. Results and caveats for the whole study, not just this receptor: Because HLA typing was unavailable for some donors at each locus, only the typed subset was used in association tests. The classifier was reported to diagnose cytomegalovirus status with high specificity and sensitivity in both the original and validation cohorts. Correlated functional status among segregating V segments might reflect linkage disequilibrium, but an unknown experimental factor could not be ruled out. In the study, around 150 TCR beta chains were listed as associated with cytomegalovirus. In a later analysis, some 18,000 TCR beta sequences were associated with specific HLA alleles at a false discovery rate of 0.05. About 15 rarely observed V segments, including chromosome 9 orphons, were excluded from the earlier analysis of several hundred of the donors because counts were too low. CMV serostatus was the only immune exposure information available for the cohort. The 87-base-pair reads could not distinguish some IMGT-functional V segments, including TRBV6-2 and TRBV6-3, so those segments were excluded. Only TCR beta chains were sequenced in this cohort, and the absence of alpha or paired-chain data limited detectable features. When HLA alleles, especially DR and DQ, strongly co-occurred, attributing TCR associations to individual alleles was difficult. A further reported finding was that TCR beta sequences accurately predicted the HLA-A and HLA-B alleles for most subjects in the first cohort. While some public TCRs were present in many individuals, most TCR sequences turned up only very rarely across donors. A later genetic analysis reported fewer N-insertions in productive TCRs among donors in an Asian-associated ancestry cluster than the approximately 700-donor mean. In a later analysis, HLA-associated TCR beta chains were found to be more clonally expanded and to have lower generation probabilities than equally common non-associated chains. A few of the identified cytomegalovirus-associated TCR beta chains were confirmed in vitro to be specific for cytomegalovirus antigens. The authors suggested that the approach could potentially be generalized to other disease states and immunological phenotypes. In an earlier analysis of some 500 of the donors, most TCR beta V segments appeared in productive rearrangements about 87% or about 30% of the time, broadly matching IMGT annotations. Roughly uniform sequencing depth across donors was assumed in presence/absence analyses, although this assumption may not hold. A cluster of highly shared sequence variants was judged likely to be a technical artifact of the sequencing pipeline. In a later genetic analysis, a missense DCLRE1C variant was associated with V-gene and J-gene trimming of TCR beta chains, and the association was replicated in an independent cohort. Most CMV-associated TCR beta chains appeared to be HLA-restricted in a later analysis, and the HLA associations seemed to be driven largely by CMV exposure. Several of the top co-occurrence clusters appeared to be linked to parvovirus B19, influenza, CMV and Epstein-Barr virus, according to a later analysis. In a later analysis, TCR association rates were found to vary across HLA loci, with the most associated TCRs seen for DRB1 alleles and the fewest for HLA-C alleles.

The cohort comprised 550 to 700 healthy bone marrow donors. Cohort members were all nominally healthy when sampled, although unrecorded immune exposures were likely present. The donor was CMV seropositive and was included in the group of 250 to 350 seropositive cohort members. Every donor gave a peripheral blood sample, and the peripheral blood mononuclear cells from that sample were used for TCR beta sequencing. The Qiagen DNeasy Blood Extraction Kit was used to extract genomic DNA from the blood cell samples. Comments on this clone: The antigen it binds to is not known. No base quality values were provided; no much bigger clone lies one nucleotide off.

Deletion took 4 bases off V and 8 bases off J, with a span of 16 bases between the germline ends. The CDR3 runs 14 residues from the cysteine to the phenylalanine. The only DNA kept is the CDR3, 42 bases in frame from the first base. Taken from the germline V gene (reference sequence), the CDR1 and CDR2 loops are SGHNT and YYREEE. The protocol used for the library was the immunoSEQ multiplex PCR assay. The multiplex PCR relied on a mix of 60 forward primers for TCR Vbeta segments and 13 reverse primers for TCR Jbeta segments. Amplification of the CDR3 region of rearranged TCR beta genes was performed with a multiplex PCR assay on genomic DNA. On the Illumina HiSeq System, the amplified TCR beta libraries were sequenced as 87-base-pair reads. In the authors' own workflow: A later analysis tallied 75 million to 85 million unique TCR beta chains across the 666 repertoires, and approximately 11 million of those chains were shared by two or more donors. Raw reads were error-corrected and collapsed into unique sequences by a nearest-neighbor algorithm in which closely related sequences were merged to remove PCR and sequencing errors. Alignment of CDR3 sequences to IMGT reference sequences was used to assign V, D and J gene segments. For a sequence to be retained, a match of at least six nucleotides to both a V gene segment and a J gene segment was required. Rearrangements were called productive when the CDR3 lacked stop codons and stayed in frame with V and J; all others were non-productive. Following IMGT convention, CDR3 was defined as the stretch from the second conserved V-encoded cysteine up to the conserved J-encoded phenylalanine. The earlier analysis of fewer than 750 of the donors excluded sequences that lacked an unambiguous match to a single V gene segment. In an earlier analysis of several hundred of the donors, V segments were called functional above 56.7% productive rearrangements and were called segregating when the between-donor standard deviation exceeded 5%. A statistical classification framework was developed to diagnose cytomegalovirus status using the catalog of TCR beta chain sequences. In a later analysis, TCR nucleotide sequences were compared against IMGT/GENE-DB human TR gene sequences so that V and J genes could be assigned. The TCRdist pipeline was used in a later analysis to assign CDR3 sequences and most-parsimonious VDJ recombination scenarios. In a later analysis, each TCR beta chain was defined by its CDR3 amino acid sequence together with its V-gene family, and reads lacking a unique V-gene family were excluded. A later analysis removed 600 or so highly shared, low-generation-probability nucleotide sequences to deal with suspected cross-contamination and a sequencing artifact. In a later analysis, a clonal expansion index for each public chain was calculated from normalized within-repertoire ranks of inferred template counts. In a later analysis, generation probabilities were computed using a VDJ recombination model fitted to out-of-frame rearrangements, and the results were checked against IGoR. In a later analysis, hypergeometric tests were used to score TCR-TCR, TCR-HLA and TCR-CMV co-occurrence, with a repertoire-size bias correction applied to TCR pairs. To estimate false discovery rates, a later analysis permuted the HLA or CMV assignments 20 times. In a later analysis, co-occurring TCRs were grouped with DBSCAN, and TCRdist sequence similarity was added when clustering was performed within HLA-allele-positive subsets. Repertoires with fewer than 30,000 or more than 120,000 public chains were left out of co-occurrence clustering, as were five repertoires with anomalous nucleotide sharing. TCRdb mirrors the immuneACCESS table, restricted to in-frame sequences. Some clones are absent from its copies; in checked studies, under half trace to an unresolved V gene, and the reason for the others is unknown. The V and J calls and clone size are taken from that table; D and trimming were inferred from the DNA. Counted in this sample were roughly 150,000 clones; approximately 84% of them appeared once. Together, the top ten hold more than 6% of the sample.

The material sequenced was PBMCs. Here the chain combines TRBV5-4 and TRBJ2-1; a weak D assignment points to TRBD1 (6 bases agree). The sequence derives from a woman aged 40 to 49 in good health and CMV-seropositive. The DNA sequence is TGTGCCAGCAGCCGAACCCTACAGGGAGATGAGCAGTTCTTC. It specifies CASSRTLQGDEQFF.